A single sample gave rise to the 20 T cell receptor beta chains below, sequenced in a study of blood T cell repertoires in COVID-19. Sequenced by immunoSEQ multiplex PCR; TCRdb stores in-frame clones only, minus some. The repertoire holds approximately 200,000 clones, with 70% to 90% as singletons. Sequenced sample: peripheral blood. The receptors come from a man in his 60s with acute or convalescent COVID-19.

The chain recombines TRBV4-1 with TRBJ2-2; D perhaps matches TRBD1 (5 bases). Germline CDR1 reads MGHRA; CDR2 reads YSYEKL. CDR3 length equals 14 residues. Deletions cut 0 bases from V and 10 bases from J, with 12 bases between. CDR3 residues: CASSQEGGAEELFF. DNA of the CDR3: TGCGCCAGCAGCCAAGAGGGTGGGGCTGAGGAGCTGTTTTTT.

The chain carries TRBV5-1 and TRBJ1-4; 7 bases are shared with TRBD1. Germline CDR1 and CDR2: SGHRS and YFSETQ. With 4 bases clipped from V and 7 bases from J, the junction kept 10 bases outside the gene matches. CDR3 length: 15 residues. The CDR3 bases are TGCGCCAGCAGCGCCGGGGGACAGCAGGTTGAAAAACTGTTTTTT. Its translation: CASSAGGQQVEKLFF.

The chain has TRBV2 and TRBJ2-7; TRBD1 matches 11 bases. The germline CDR1 and CDR2 sequences are SNHLY and FYNNEI. Unmatched junction bases numbered 8, after V lost 6 bases and J lost 4 bases. This CDR3 region has 15 residues. CDR3 nucleotide sequence: TGTGCCAGCAGAAGGGCCGGGACAGGGGGATACGAGCAGTACTTC. Translated: CASRRAGTGGYEQYF.

This chain's CDR3 is CASSTRTGVQPQHF. CDR3 coding DNA: TGTGCCAGCAGTACCCGGACAGGGGTTCAGCCCCAGCATTTT. The genes are TRBV6-5 and TRBJ1-5; TRBD1 matches 9 bases. This CDR3 spans 14 amino acids. Germline V gene lookup returns CDR1 MNHEY and CDR2 SVGAGI. V shed 5 bases and J 6 bases; nucleotides not matched to a gene: 5.

A few counts support this clone. The chain links TRBV19 to TRBJ1-1, with TRBD1 matching over 9 bases. The length of the CDR3 is 15 residues. Germline CDR1 LNHDA, CDR2 SQIVND (reference sequence). V was clipped by 7 bases and J by 4 bases; unmatched bases: 10. The CDR3 region has the DNA TGTGCCAGTAACACCGGGACAGGGCTTGGCACTGAAGCTTTCTTT. It specifies CASNTGTGLGTEAFF.

The CDR3 protein is CASRLDREYNEQFF. CDR3 bases: TGTGCCAGCAGACTTGACAGGGAATACAATGAGCAGTTCTTC. This chain connects TRBV28 to TRBJ2-1, with 7 positions matching TRBD1. Germline V CDR1 and CDR2: MDHEN, SYDVKM. The CDR3 is made up of 14 amino acids. Unmatched junction bases numbered 6, after V lost 6 bases and J lost 4 bases.

There are many counts of this clone. The V call is TRBV14, the J call TRBJ2-5; D uncertain. Germline CDR1 reads SGHDN; CDR2 reads FVKESK. V gave up 1 base and J gave up 4 bases, with 10 bases separating them. The CDR3 runs to 14 residues. The CDR3 bases are TGTGCCAGCAGCCAAGTAATTGGAGCAGAGACCCAGTACTTC. It encodes CASSQVIGAETQYF.

The V and J genes are TRBV2 and TRBJ2-1; D is possibly TRBD2 (6 bases). V gave up 2 bases and J gave up 10 bases, with 12 bases separating them. The CDR3 is 13 amino acids. Germline loops: CDR1 SNHLY, CDR2 FYNNEI. CDR3 DNA sequence: TGTGCCAGCAGTGAATCCGACCGGGGGGAGCAGTTCTTC. This codes for CASSESDRGEQFF. The variable domain in full, with the rest retrieved from reference TRBV2 and TRBJ2-1, is EPEVTQTPSHQVTQMGQEVILRCVPISNHLYFYWYRQILGQKVEFLVSFYNNEISEKSEIFDDQFSVERPDGSNFTLKIRSTKLEDSAMYFCASSESDRGEQFFGPGTRLTVL.

This clone showed up just once. J is TRBJ2-3 and V is TRBV19, with TRBD1 matching over 9 bases. The CDR3 spans 14 residues. Germline CDR1 LNHDA, CDR2 SQIVND (reference sequence). V was clipped by 10 bases and J by 4 bases; unmatched bases: 9. The CDR3 here is CATSTGGVADTQYF. CDR3 in DNA: TGTGCCACCTCGACAGGGGGGGTGGCAGATACGCAGTATTTT. Using reference TRBV19 and TRBJ2-3 for the parts outside the CDR3, the full variable domain is DGGITQSPKYLFRKEGQNVTLSCEQNLNHDAMYWYRQDPGQGLRLIYYSQIVNDFQKGDIAEGYSVSREKKESFPLTVTSAQKNPTAFYLCATSTGGVADTQYFGPGTRLTVL.

DNA of the CDR3: TGTGCCAGCAGGAAGGGACTAGCGCGCAATGAGCAGTTCTTC. Translated, it gives CASRKGLARNEQFF. This sequence joins TRBV2 and TRBJ2-1; 10 bases fit TRBD2. There are 14 residues in the CDR3. V lost 6 bases, J lost 6 bases, and 5 bases stayed unmatched. Germline CDR1 and CDR2: SNHLY and FYNNEI.

The chain employs TRBV7-3 and TRBJ1-5; weak D call: TRBD1 (5 bases). Trimming stripped 2 bases from V and 5 bases from J, with 10 bases between. CDR3 length equals 14 residues. Germline-derived CDR1 and CDR2 are SGHTA and FQGTGA. CDR3 in amino acids: CASSLRGEDQPQHF. Written as DNA, the CDR3 is TGTGCCAGCAGCTTACGGGGGGAGGATCAGCCCCAGCATTTT.

CDR3 protein: CASSFRDRANGYTF. Written as DNA, the CDR3 is TGTGCCAGCAGTTTCAGGGACAGGGCGAATGGCTACACCTTC. The chain links TRBV6-5 to TRBJ1-2, with 9 bases lining up with TRBD1. The V and J ends lost 4 bases and 6 bases, in that order; junction bases with no gene match: 6. Germline V lookup: CDR1 MNHEY, CDR2 SVGAGI. This CDR3 has 14 amino acids.

The chain employs TRBV4-2 and TRBJ2-7, with a weak D call TRBD2 (7 bases). Germline V lookup: CDR1 LGHNA, CDR2 YNFKEQ. Trimming left V 0 bases short and J 6 bases short, with 15 bases between. The length of the CDR3 is 15 residues. The CDR3 sequence: CASSQDSGGAAEQYF. The CDR3 coding sequence is TGTGCCAGCAGCCAAGATTCGGGGGGCGCGGCCGAGCAGTACTTC.

The rearrangement joins TRBV7-6 to TRBJ1-2; D remains unclear. The V and J ends lost 0 bases and 7 bases respectively, with 9 bases between them. Germline V gene data show CDR1 as SGHVS and CDR2 as FNYEAQ. CDR3 length: 13 amino acids. The CDR3 coding sequence is TGTGCCAGCAGCTTAGCGGAGGGCTCTGGCTACACCTTC. Translating gives CASSLAEGSGYTF.

The V call is TRBV14, the J call TRBJ1-6, with D perhaps matching TRBD1 (5 bases). CDR3 length equals 15 residues. CDR1 is SGHDN and CDR2 is FVKESK in the germline V gene. Deletions cut 5 bases from V and 10 bases from J, with 18 bases between. The CDR3 sequence: CASSSAGGAGSPLHF. The CDR3 region has the DNA TGTGCCAGCAGCTCCGCGGGAGGGGCAGGGTCACCCCTCCACTTT.

This chain uses TRBV7-2 with TRBJ2-1; 13 bases match TRBD2. This CDR3 is built from 19 residues. Trimming removed 1 base from V and 3 bases from J; junction bases left unmatched: 9. CDR1 is SGHTA and CDR2 is FQGNSA in the germline V gene. CDR3 protein: CASSLVGTSGILVYNEQFF. For the CDR3, the DNA is TGTGCCAGCAGCTTAGTTGGGACTAGCGGGATTCTGGTCTACAATGAGCAGTTCTTC.

The rearrangement joins TRBV9 to TRBJ2-7; maybe TRBD2 (6 bases). This CDR3 has 13 residues. V was clipped by 0 bases and J by 6 bases, with 10 bases between them. CDR1 SGDLS and CDR2 YYNGEE come from the germline V gene. The CDR3 bases are TGTGCCAGCAGCGTAGTCGGGAGCAGCGAGCAGTACTTC. Encoded protein: CASSVVGSSEQYF.

Here the CDR3 reads CASRTAGGQGSYEQYF. CDR3 in DNA: TGTGCCAGTAGAACAGCCGGGGGACAGGGGTCCTACGAGCAGTACTTC. The chain has TRBV19 and TRBJ2-7; 10 bases agree with TRBD1. Unmatched junction bases numbered 9, after V lost 6 bases and J lost 1 base. CDR3 length: 16 amino acids. Germline V gene sequence: CDR1 LNHDA, CDR2 SQIVND (reference sequence).

The chain employs TRBV6-2 or TRBV6-3 and TRBJ2-1; maybe TRBD1 (5 bases). Looked up from germline, CDR1 is MNHEY and CDR2 is SVGEGT. The CDR3 spans 16 residues. Trimming removed 3 bases from V and 6 bases from J, with 18 bases in between. CDR3 DNA: TGTGCCAGCAGTTATACAGGATCGCGATTTTTCAATGAGCAGTTCTTC. Its translation is CASSYTGSRFFNEQFF.

The V call is TRBV14, the J call TRBJ1-6; D may be TRBD1 (5 bases). CDR1 and CDR2 (germline): SGHDN, FVKESK. The germline V and J ends were trimmed by 4 bases and 11 bases, with 15 bases remaining between them. There are 14 residues in the CDR3. The CDR3 loop reads CASSPQAGGAPLHF. CDR3 nucleotides: TGTGCCAGCAGCCCACAGGCGGGGGGTGCACCCCTCCACTTT.